This is a list of T cell receptor beta chains from one sample in a study of human thymus T cells. This table comes from immunoSEQ multiplex PCR, and its TCRdb copy is limited to in-frame clones, with some not included. The sample lists about 120,000 clones, 90% to 95% seen once, with less than 0.03% in the top ten. Sequenced: thymus tissue. These TCRs come from a boy less than two years old with a congenital heart defect but otherwise immunologically healthy. CDR3s include the opening cysteine and the closing phenylalanine or tryptophan. The D gene is left open where the match is weak. Expanded clones get a size class; other rows say once, few or many, or leave the size out.

j_call clone_size v_call d_call cdr3_aa cdr3_nt
TRBJ2-1 NA TRBV13 TRBD2 CASSLIPRAGGPNYNEQFF TGTGCCAGCAGCTTAATCCCCCGGGCGGGGGGGCCCAATTACAATGAGCAGTTCTTC
TRBJ1-1 NA TRBV5-1 TRBD1 CASSFRRDSEAFF TGCGCCAGCAGCTTCCGCCGGGACAGCGAAGCTTTCTTT
TRBJ2-7 NA TRBV5-5 NA CASSFSGAPYEQYF TGTGCCAGCAGCTTTTCAGGGGCCCCCTACGAGCAGTACTTC
TRBJ2-5 NA TRBV12-1 NA CASSFESKTQYF TGTGCCAGCAGCTTTGAGTCTAAGACCCAGTACTTC
TRBJ1-2 NA TRBV10-3 NA CAIKEETRGGYTF TGTGCCATCAAAGAGGAAACGAGAGGTGGCTACACCTTC
TRBJ2-5 once TRBV9 TRBD1 CASSTQGSETQYF TGTGCCAGCAGCACACAGGGGTCCGAGACCCAGTACTTC
TRBJ2-1 NA TRBV11-2 TRBD2 CASSLRGRLAGTYNEQFF TGTGCCAGCAGCTTACGGGGTAGACTAGCGGGGACCTACAATGAGCAGTTCTTC
TRBJ1-5 NA TRBV19 NA CASSTPGYQPQHF TGTGCCAGTAGTACCCCAGGTTATCAGCCCCAGCATTTT
TRBJ2-5 NA TRBV4-3 NA CASSQESQETQYF TGCGCCAGCAGCCAAGAAAGCCAAGAGACCCAGTACTTC
TRBJ1-4 NA TRBV10-3 NA CARRQAPFF TGTGCCAGGAGACAAGCCCCCTTTTTT
TRBJ2-2 NA TRBV4-3 TRBD1 CASSRDRGTGELFF TGCGCCAGCAGCCGGGACAGGGGAACCGGGGAGCTGTTTTTT
TRBJ2-7 NA TRBV7-8 TRBD1 CASSDETGGRLEQYF TGTGCCAGCAGCGACGAGACAGGGGGCCGGCTCGAGCAGTACTTC
TRBJ2-1 NA TRBV19 NA CASSIEPTGISYNEQFF TGTGCCAGTAGTATAGAGCCCACAGGGATCTCCTACAATGAGCAGTTCTTC
TRBJ2-3 NA TRBV7-2 TRBD2 CASSHPPPGLAIVDTQYF TGTGCCAGCAGCCACCCACCCCCGGGACTAGCGATCGTAGATACGCAGTATTTT
TRBJ1-2 NA TRBV28 TRBD1 CASRPDRGHSWSYGYTF TGTGCCAGCAGACCAGACAGGGGCCACTCTTGGAGCTATGGCTACACCTTC
TRBJ2-7 NA TRBV5-6 TRBD1 CASSSRDRGDEQYF TGTGCCAGCAGCTCCCGGGACAGGGGCGACGAGCAGTACTTC
TRBJ1-1 once TRBV5-1 NA CASSLDRTNTEAFF TGCGCCAGCAGCTTGGACAGGACGAACACTGAAGCTTTCTTT
TRBJ1-2 NA TRBV11-3 NA CASSLVGPDGYTF TGTGCCAGCAGCTTAGTTGGTCCCGATGGCTACACCTTC
TRBJ2-7 NA TRBV19 TRBD1 CASSVPGQYNEQYF TGTGCCAGTAGTGTACCGGGACAGTACAACGAGCAGTACTTC
TRBJ2-7 NA TRBV25-1 TRBD1 CASTPGGYFYEQYF TGTGCCAGCACCCCAGGGGGATACTTCTACGAGCAGTACTTC
TRBJ1-1 NA TRBV6-1 NA CASSHHGTEAFF TGTGCCAGCAGTCATCACGGTACTGAAGCTTTCTTT
TRBJ2-1 NA TRBV20-1 NA CSARGVNEQFF TGCAGTGCTAGGGGGGTCAATGAGCAGTTCTTC
TRBJ2-7 NA TRBV20-1 NA CSAIEREQYF TGCAGTGCTATCGAGCGGGAGCAGTACTTC
TRBJ2-7 NA TRBV18 NA CASSHPDTYEQYF TGTGCCAGCTCACACCCGGACACCTACGAGCAGTACTTC
TRBJ2-5 NA TRBV29-1 TRBD1 CSVGRGHFETQYF TGCAGCGTTGGAAGGGGGCACTTTGAGACCCAGTACTTC
TRBJ1-1 NA TRBV19 NA CASSGVGTLAPGINTEAFF TGTGCCAGTAGCGGCGTCGGCACGTTAGCCCCAGGGATCAACACTGAAGCTTTCTTT
TRBJ2-1 once TRBV10-1 TRBD2 CASRALAGGYNEQFF TGCGCCAGCAGGGCCCTAGCGGGGGGTTACAATGAGCAGTTCTTC
TRBJ1-4 NA TRBV20-1 NA CSWGINEKLFF TGCAGCTGGGGGATTAATGAAAAACTGTTTTTT
TRBJ1-2 NA TRBV7-9 TRBD1 CASSSRQGETNYGYTF TGTGCCAGCAGCTCCCGACAGGGGGAAACTAACTATGGCTACACCTTC
TRBJ1-1 NA TRBV28 NA CASSHGNSRGNTEAFF TGTGCCAGCAGCCACGGGAATTCGAGAGGGAACACTGAAGCTTTCTTT
TRBJ2-1 once TRBV5-1 TRBD2 CASSLGLAGGRPFF TGCGCCAGCAGCTTAGGACTAGCGGGGGGGCGTCCGTTCTTC
TRBJ2-7 once TRBV14 NA CASSHSSGDVPHYEQYF TGTGCCAGCAGTCATTCAAGTGGGGACGTCCCTCACTACGAGCAGTACTTC
TRBJ2-5 NA TRBV4-1 NA CASSRGAGGPSAQYF TGCGCCAGCAGCCGCGGGGCGGGTGGCCCGTCGGCCCAGTACTTC
TRBJ2-5 once TRBV5-1 TRBD1 CASSYDPGQGQTQYF TGCGCCAGCAGCTATGATCCGGGACAGGGACAGACCCAGTACTTC
TRBJ1-3 NA TRBV5-6 NA CASSLKNGKLLSSGNTIYF TGTGCCAGCAGCTTAAAAAACGGGAAACTCCTGAGCTCTGGAAACACCATATATTTT
TRBJ1-4 NA TRBV14 NA CASSQLLGSEKLFF TGTGCCAGCAGCCAATTACTAGGGAGTGAAAAACTGTTTTTT
TRBJ2-1 NA TRBV7-2 NA CASSLVMGSLYNEQFF TGTGCCAGCAGCTTAGTTATGGGATCCCTCTACAATGAGCAGTTCTTC
TRBJ1-2 NA TRBV7-8 NA CASSLFTQGVIGNGYTF TGTGCCAGCAGCTTATTTACTCAGGGTGTCATCGGGAATGGCTACACCTTC
TRBJ2-1 NA TRBV5-4 TRBD2 CASSCGLAPHNEQFF TGTGCCAGCAGCTGCGGACTAGCACCCCACAATGAGCAGTTCTTC
TRBJ1-2 NA TRBV13 NA CASSPSKRTRGYGYTF TGTGCCAGCAGCCCATCCAAGAGGACCCGAGGTTATGGCTACACCTTC
TRBJ2-3 NA TRBV18 NA CASSTLRPEQGRSTDTQYF TGTGCCAGCTCAACGCTACGGCCAGAGCAGGGTCGCAGCACAGATACGCAGTATTTT
TRBJ1-5 NA TRBV28 NA CASSFRQYSNQPQHF TGTGCCAGCAGTTTTAGGCAATATAGCAATCAGCCCCAGCATTTT
TRBJ1-6 NA TRBV6-5 TRBD1 CASSSDRGREPLHF TGTGCCAGCAGTAGCGACAGGGGGCGAGAACCCCTCCACTTT
TRBJ2-4 NA TRBV28 NA CASSPTGIATKNIQYF TGTGCCAGCAGTCCGACAGGCATTGCGACCAAAAACATTCAGTACTTC
TRBJ1-1 NA TRBV14 NA CASSRGEVNTEAFF TGTGCCAGCAGCCGTGGTGAAGTGAACACTGAAGCTTTCTTT
TRBJ2-7 NA TRBV11-3 TRBD2 CASTLTSKSEQYF TGTGCCAGCACTCTGACTAGCAAGTCCGAGCAGTACTTC
TRBJ1-1 NA TRBV4-3 NA CASSQLGINTEAFF TGCGCCAGCAGCCAGCTTGGGATAAACACTGAAGCTTTCTTT
TRBJ1-5 NA TRBV2 NA CASRSDGNQPQHF TGTGCCAGCAGATCGGACGGAAATCAGCCCCAGCATTTT
TRBJ2-7 NA TRBV21-1 NA CASSRLDRVEQYF TGTGCCAGCAGCAGGCTGGACAGGGTCGAGCAGTACTTC
TRBJ1-2 NA TRBV5-6 TRBD1 CASSSLTGANGYTF TGTGCCAGCAGCTCCCTGACAGGGGCGAATGGCTACACCTTC
TRBJ1-3 NA TRBV7-9 TRBD1 CASSISTGQDGGNTIYF TGTGCCAGCAGCATTTCGACAGGACAGGATGGAGGAAACACCATATATTTT
TRBJ1-6 NA TRBV4-3 NA CASSQRQISYNSPLHF TGCGCCAGCAGCCAACGACAGATCTCCTATAATTCACCCCTCCACTTT
TRBJ1-1 NA TRBV12-2 NA CASRPYRARAFF TGTGCAAGTCGCCCATACAGGGCTCGGGCTTTCTTT
TRBJ2-5 NA TRBV28 NA CASSFRGQHQETQYF TGTGCCAGCAGTTTTCGAGGTCAGCACCAAGAGACCCAGTACTTC
TRBJ2-2 NA TRBV14 NA CASSRDPPKIGELFF TGTGCCAGCAGCCGGGACCCCCCGAAGATCGGGGAGCTGTTTTTT
TRBJ2-2 NA TRBV4-3 NA CASSHRKRGFPSTGELFF TGCGCCAGCAGCCACCGTAAGAGGGGCTTCCCATCTACCGGGGAGCTGTTTTTT
TRBJ2-7 NA TRBV6-1 TRBD2 CASSESSGGAGEQYF TGTGCCAGCAGTGAATCTAGCGGGGGGGCCGGTGAGCAGTACTTC